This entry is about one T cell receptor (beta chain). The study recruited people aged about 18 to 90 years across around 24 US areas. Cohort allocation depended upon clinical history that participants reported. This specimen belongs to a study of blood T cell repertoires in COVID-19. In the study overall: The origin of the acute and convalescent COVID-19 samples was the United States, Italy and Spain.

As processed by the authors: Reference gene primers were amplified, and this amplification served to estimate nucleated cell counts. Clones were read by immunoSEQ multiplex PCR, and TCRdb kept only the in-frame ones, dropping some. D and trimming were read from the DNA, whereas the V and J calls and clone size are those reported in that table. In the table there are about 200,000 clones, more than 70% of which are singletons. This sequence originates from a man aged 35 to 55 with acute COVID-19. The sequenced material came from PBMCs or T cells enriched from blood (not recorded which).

In DNA, the CDR3 is TGCGCCAGCAGCTTGGATGCTAGCGGGAGTACCTACGAGCAGTACTTC. Translated: CASSLDASGSTYEQYF. The rearrangement joins TRBV5-1 to TRBJ2-7, with TRBD2 identical over 10 bases. Trimming at V came to 0 bases and at J to 2 bases, leaving 5 bases not matched to a gene. Germline CDR1 and CDR2: SGHRS and YFSETQ. The CDR3 is made up of 16 amino acids. Drawing the rest from reference TRBV5-1 and TRBJ2-7, the complete variable domain is KAGVTQTPRYLIKTRGQQVTLSCSPISGHRSVSWYQQTPGQGLQFLFEYFSETQRNKGNFPGRFSGRQFSNSRSEMNVSTLELGDSALYLCASSLDASGSTYEQYFGPGTRLTVT.